This T cell receptor beta chain was found in a study of cytomegalovirus exposure and HLA in healthy donors. General study points: There were a few CMV-associated chains whose specificity for CMV antigens was confirmed in vitro. Published work reported that the classifier diagnosed cytomegalovirus status with high specificity and sensitivity. Subsequent analysis of the 120 or so validation repertoires found a tendency for first-cohort TCR clusters to co-occur.

As concerns this clone: Its target is not known.

CDR3 length: 19 amino acids. The V segment lost 1 base and the J segment 7 bases; nucleotides outside the gene matches: 14. The germline V gene encodes CDR1 SGHAT and CDR2 FQNNGV. Data came from immunoSEQ multiplex PCR; TCRdb stores just in-frame clones and leaves some out. The sample consists of about 110,000 clones, about 85% of them appearing once. The V and J genes are TRBV11-2 and TRBJ1-6; 9 bases align to TRBD1. The sequenced sample was PBMCs. This sequence was found in a woman aged 18-29 years in good health and CMV-seronegative. In DNA, the CDR3 is TGTGCCAGCAGCTTAGGCGATTGGGGGTCGACAGGGGGGAATTCACCCCTCCACTTT. Its protein product is CASSLGDWGSTGGNSPLHF.